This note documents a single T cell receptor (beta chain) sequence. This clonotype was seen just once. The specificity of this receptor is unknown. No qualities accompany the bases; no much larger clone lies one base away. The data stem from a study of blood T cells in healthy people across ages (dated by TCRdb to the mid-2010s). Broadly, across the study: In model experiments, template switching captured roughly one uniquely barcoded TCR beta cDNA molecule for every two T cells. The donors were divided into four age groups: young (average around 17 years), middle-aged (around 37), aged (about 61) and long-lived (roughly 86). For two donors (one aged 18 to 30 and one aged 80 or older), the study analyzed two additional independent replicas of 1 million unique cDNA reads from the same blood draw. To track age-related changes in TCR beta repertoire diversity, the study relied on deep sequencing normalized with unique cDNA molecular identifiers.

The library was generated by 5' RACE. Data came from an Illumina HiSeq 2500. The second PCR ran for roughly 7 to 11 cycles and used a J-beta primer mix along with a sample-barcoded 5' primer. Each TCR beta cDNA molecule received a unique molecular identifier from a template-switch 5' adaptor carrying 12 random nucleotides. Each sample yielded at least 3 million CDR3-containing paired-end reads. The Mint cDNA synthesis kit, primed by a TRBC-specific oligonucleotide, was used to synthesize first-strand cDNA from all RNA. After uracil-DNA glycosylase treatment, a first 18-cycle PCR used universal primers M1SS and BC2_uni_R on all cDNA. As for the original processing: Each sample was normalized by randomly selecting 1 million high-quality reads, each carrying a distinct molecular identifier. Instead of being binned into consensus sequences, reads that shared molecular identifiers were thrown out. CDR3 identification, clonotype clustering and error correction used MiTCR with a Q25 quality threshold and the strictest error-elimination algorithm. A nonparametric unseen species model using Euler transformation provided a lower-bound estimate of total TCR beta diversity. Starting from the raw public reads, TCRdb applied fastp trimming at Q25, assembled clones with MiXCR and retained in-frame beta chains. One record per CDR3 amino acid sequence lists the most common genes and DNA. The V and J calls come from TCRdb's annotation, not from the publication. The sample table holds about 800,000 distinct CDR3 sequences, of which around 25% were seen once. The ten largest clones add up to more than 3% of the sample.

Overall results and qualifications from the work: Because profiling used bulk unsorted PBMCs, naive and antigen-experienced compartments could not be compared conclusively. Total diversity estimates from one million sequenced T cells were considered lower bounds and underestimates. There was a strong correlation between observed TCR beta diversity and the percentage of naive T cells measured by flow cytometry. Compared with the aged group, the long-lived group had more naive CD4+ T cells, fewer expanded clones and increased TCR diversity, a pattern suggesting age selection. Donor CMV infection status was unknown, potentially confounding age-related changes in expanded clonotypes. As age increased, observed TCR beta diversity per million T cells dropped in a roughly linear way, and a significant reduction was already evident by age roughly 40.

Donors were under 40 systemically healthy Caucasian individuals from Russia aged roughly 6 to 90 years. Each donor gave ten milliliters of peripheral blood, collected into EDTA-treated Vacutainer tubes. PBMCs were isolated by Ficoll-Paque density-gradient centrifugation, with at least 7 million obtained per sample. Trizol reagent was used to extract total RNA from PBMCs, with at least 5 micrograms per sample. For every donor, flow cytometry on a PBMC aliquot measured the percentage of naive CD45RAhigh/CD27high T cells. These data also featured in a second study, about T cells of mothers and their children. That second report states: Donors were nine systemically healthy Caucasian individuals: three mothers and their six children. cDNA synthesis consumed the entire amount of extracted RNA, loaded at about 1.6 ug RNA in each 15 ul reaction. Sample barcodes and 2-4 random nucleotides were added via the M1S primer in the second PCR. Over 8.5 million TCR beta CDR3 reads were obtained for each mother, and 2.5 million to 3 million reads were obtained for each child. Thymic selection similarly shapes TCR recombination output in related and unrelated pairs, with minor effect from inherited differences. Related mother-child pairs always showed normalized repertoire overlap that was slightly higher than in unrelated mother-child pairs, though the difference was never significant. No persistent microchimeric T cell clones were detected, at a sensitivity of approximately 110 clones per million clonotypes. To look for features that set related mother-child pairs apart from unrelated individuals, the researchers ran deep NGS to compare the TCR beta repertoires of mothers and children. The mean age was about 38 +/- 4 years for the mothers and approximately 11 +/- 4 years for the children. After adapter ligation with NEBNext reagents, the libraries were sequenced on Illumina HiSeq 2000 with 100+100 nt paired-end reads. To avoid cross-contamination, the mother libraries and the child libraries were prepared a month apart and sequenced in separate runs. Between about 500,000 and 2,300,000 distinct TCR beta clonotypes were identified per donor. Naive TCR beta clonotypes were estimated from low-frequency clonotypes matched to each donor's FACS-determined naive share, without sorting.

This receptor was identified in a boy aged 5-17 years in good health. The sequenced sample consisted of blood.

The DNA sequence follows: TGTGCCAGCAGTCCGACAGGGGACGTTGACATTCAGTACTTC. Its protein is CASSPTGDVDIQYF. The V and J genes are TRBV28 and TRBJ2-4; 8 junctional bases match TRBD1. The CDR3 holds 14 amino acids from the cysteine to the phenylalanine. CDR3 DNA only is kept here, 42 bases in frame from base 1. Taken from the germline V gene, the CDR1 and CDR2 loops are MDHEN and SYDVKM. V and J are trimmed by 5 bases and 8 bases, and the gene matches miss 8 bases of the junction. The entire variable domain, with the stretches around the CDR3 drawn from the reference TRBV28 and TRBJ2-4 proteins, is DVKVTQSSRYLVKRTGEKVFLECVQDMDHENMFWYRQDPGLGLRLIYFSYDVKMKEKGDIPEGYSVSREKKERFSLILESASTNQTSMYLCASSPTGDVDIQYFGAGTRLSVL.